This record covers a single TCR beta chain. This entry comes from a study of blood T cell repertoires in COVID-19. Across the study: Sites in the United States, Italy and Spain provided acute and convalescent COVID-19 samples. T cells, B-cell-depleted T cells, or PBMCs supplied cDNA or gDNA.

This CDR3 spans 15 amino acids. Deletions cut 5 bases from V and 1 base from J, with 11 bases between. The germline CDR1 and CDR2 sequences are KGHDR and SFDVKD. Under the authors' procedure: Amplified reference gene primers provided the basis for estimating nucleated cell counts. Produced via immunoSEQ multiplex PCR; TCRdb's table is partial and in-frame only. Clonal size and the V and J genes are those of that table, whereas D and trimming came from the DNA. The table shows roughly 350,000 clones, with about 85% occurring only once. The chain employs TRBV24-1 and TRBJ2-1; the D gene is possibly TRBD1 (5 bases). This receptor was obtained from a young woman with acute or convalescent COVID-19. Sequencing was done on a sample of peripheral blood. CDR3 coding DNA: TGTGCCACCAGTGGCGAGCCAGGGTCCTACAATGAGCAGTTCTTC. Protein product: CATSGEPGSYNEQFF.